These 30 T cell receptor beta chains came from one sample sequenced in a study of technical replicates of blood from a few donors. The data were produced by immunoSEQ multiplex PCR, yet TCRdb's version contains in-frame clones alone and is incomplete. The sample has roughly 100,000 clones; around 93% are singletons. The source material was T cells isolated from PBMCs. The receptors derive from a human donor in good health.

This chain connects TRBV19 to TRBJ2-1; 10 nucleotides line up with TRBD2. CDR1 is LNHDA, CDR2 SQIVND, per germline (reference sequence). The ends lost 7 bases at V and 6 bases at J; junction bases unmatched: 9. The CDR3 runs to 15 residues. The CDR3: CASIALAGVGNEQFF. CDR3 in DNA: TGTGCCAGTATAGCCCTAGCGGGAGTTGGCAATGAGCAGTTCTTC.

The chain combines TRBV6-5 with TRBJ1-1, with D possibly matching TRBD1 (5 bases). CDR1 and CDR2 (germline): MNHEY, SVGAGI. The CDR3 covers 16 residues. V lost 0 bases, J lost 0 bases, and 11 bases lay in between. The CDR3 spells CASSYSGELMNTEAFF. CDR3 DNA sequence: TGTGCCAGCAGTTACTCAGGGGAACTAATGAACACTGAAGCTTTCTTT.

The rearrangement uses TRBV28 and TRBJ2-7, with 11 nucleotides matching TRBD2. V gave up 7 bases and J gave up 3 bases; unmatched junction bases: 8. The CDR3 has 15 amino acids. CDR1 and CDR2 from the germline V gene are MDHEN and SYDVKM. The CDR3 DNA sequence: TGTGCCAGCACCCCAAACCTAGCGGGGGGCTACGAGCAGTACTTC. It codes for CASTPNLAGGYEQYF.

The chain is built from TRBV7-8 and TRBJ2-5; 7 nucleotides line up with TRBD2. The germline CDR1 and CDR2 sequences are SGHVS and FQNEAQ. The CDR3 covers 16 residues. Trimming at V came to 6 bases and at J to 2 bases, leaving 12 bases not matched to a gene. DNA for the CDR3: TGTGCCAGCAGTTCGATGGGGCTAGCGGTACAAGAGACCCAGTACTTC. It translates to CASSSMGLAVQETQYF.

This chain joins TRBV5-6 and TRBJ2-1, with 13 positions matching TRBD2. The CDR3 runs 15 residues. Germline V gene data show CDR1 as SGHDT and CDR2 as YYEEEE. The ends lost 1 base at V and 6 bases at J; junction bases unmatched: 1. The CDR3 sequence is CASSLRLAGGNEQFF. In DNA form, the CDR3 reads TGTGCCAGCAGCTTGAGACTAGCGGGAGGCAATGAGCAGTTCTTC.

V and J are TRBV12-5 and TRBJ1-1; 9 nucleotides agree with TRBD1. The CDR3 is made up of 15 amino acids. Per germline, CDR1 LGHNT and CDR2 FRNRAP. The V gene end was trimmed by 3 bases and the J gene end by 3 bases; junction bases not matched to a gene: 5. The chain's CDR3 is CASGLPGQGDTEAFF. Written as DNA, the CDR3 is TGTGCTAGTGGTTTACCGGGACAGGGAGACACTGAAGCTTTCTTT.

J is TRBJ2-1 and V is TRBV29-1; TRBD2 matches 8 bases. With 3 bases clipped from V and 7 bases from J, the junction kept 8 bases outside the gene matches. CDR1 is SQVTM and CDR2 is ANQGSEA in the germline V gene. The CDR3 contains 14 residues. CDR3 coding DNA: TGCAGCGTTGACGAGCGGGGGTCAGGGAATGAGCAGTTCTTC. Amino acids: CSVDERGSGNEQFF.

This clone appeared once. This CDR3 is CASSLGSGSPFF. CDR3 coding DNA: TGTGCCAGCAGTTTAGGGAGCGGGAGCCCGTTCTTC. The V call is TRBV28, the J call TRBJ2-1; 8 bases agree with TRBD2. The germline V gene encodes CDR1 MDHEN and CDR2 SYDVKM. The junction had 6 bases not matched to a gene; V was cut back by 2 bases and J by 15 bases. This CDR3 region has 12 residues.

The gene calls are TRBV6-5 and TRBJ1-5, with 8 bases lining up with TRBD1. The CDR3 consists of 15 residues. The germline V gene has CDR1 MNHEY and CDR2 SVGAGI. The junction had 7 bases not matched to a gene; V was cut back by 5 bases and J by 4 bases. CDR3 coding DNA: TGTGCCAGCAGTGGCGACAGGGGCCAGAATCAGCCCCAGCATTTT. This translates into CASSGDRGQNQPQHF.

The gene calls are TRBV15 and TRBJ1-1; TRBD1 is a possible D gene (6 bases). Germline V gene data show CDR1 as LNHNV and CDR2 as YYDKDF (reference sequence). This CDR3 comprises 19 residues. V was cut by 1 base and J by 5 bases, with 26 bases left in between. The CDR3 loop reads CATSRGRGRQVDWKTEAFF. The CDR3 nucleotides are TGTGCCACCAGCAGAGGGAGAGGTAGACAGGTGGACTGGAAGACTGAAGCTTTCTTT.

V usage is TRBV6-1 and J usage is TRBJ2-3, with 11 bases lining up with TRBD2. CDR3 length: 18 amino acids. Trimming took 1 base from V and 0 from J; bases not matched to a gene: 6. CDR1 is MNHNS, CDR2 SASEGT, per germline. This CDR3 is CASSEEASGRTSTDTQYF. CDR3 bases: TGTGCCAGCAGTGAAGAGGCTAGCGGGAGGACTAGCACAGATACGCAGTATTTT.

Here the CDR3 DNA reads TGTGCCAGCACTCTGGGACAGGGGATTGCTGAAGCTTTCTTT. Translated, it gives CASTLGQGIAEAFF. The chain couples TRBV27 to TRBJ1-1, with 10 bases fitting TRBD1. Germline V gene data show CDR1 as MNHEY and CDR2 as SMNVEV (reference sequence). J lost 6 bases, V lost 7 bases, and 8 bases had no gene match. The CDR3 runs 14 residues.

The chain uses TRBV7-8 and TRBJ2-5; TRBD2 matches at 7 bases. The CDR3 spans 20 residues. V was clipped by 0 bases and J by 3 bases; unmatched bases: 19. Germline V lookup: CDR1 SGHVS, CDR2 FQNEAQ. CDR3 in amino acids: CASSLASWGRSGIREETQYF. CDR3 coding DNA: TGTGCCAGCAGCTTAGCTAGTTGGGGTCGGAGCGGGATAAGAGAAGAGACCCAGTACTTC.

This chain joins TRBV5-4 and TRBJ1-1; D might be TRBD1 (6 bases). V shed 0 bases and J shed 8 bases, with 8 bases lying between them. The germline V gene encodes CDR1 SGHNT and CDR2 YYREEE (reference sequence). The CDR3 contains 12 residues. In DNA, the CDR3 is TGTGCCAGCAGCTTGGGAAGGGGGGAAGCTTTCTTT. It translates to CASSLGRGEAFF.

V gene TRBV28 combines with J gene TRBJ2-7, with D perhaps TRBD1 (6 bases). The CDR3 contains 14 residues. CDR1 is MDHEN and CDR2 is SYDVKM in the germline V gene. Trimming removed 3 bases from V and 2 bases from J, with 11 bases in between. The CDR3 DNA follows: TGTGCCAGCAGTTTGCCAGGGGCGACCTACGAGCAGTACTTC. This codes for CASSLPGATYEQYF.

CDR3 in amino acids: CASSGGQQNQPQHF. The CDR3 bases are TGTGCCAGCAGCGGGGGACAGCAAAATCAGCCCCAGCATTTT. V and J are TRBV9 and TRBJ1-5, with 7 positions matching TRBD1. Trimming took 3 bases from V and 4 from J; bases not matched to a gene: 4. The CDR3 spans 14 residues. The V gene's germline CDR1 is SGDLS and CDR2 YYNGEE.

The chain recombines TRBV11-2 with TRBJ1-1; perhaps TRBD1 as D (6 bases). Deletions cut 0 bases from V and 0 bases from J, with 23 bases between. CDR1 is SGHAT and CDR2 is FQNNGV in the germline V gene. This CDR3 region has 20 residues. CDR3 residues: CASSLEERGFQLWVNTEAFF. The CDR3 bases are TGTGCCAGCAGCTTAGAAGAGAGGGGGTTCCAACTCTGGGTGAACACTGAAGCTTTCTTT.

Here the CDR3 DNA reads TGTGCCAGCAGTTTACAGGGAGGCTACGAGCAGTACTTC. Its translation is CASSLQGGYEQYF. The chain couples TRBV27 to TRBJ2-7; D may be TRBD2 (6 bases). The CDR3 extends over 13 amino acids. Trimming stripped 2 bases from V and 3 bases from J, with 8 bases between. Germline CDR1 reads MNHEY; CDR2 reads SMNVEV (reference sequence).

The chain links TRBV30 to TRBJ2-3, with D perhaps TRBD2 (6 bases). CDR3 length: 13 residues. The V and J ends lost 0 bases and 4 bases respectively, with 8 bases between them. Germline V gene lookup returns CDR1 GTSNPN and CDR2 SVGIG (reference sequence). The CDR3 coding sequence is TGTGCCTGGAGTGTCACGGGGGCAGATACGCAGTATTTT. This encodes CAWSVTGADTQYF.

The CDR3 region is CATRKGGIGNEQFF. The CDR3 DNA reads TGTGCCACCAGAAAGGGCGGGATAGGGAATGAGCAGTTCTTC. This chain connects TRBV14 to TRBJ2-1; possible D gene TRBD2, 6 bases. V lost 10 bases, J lost 7 bases, and 20 bases lay in between. CDR1 and CDR2 from the germline V gene are SGHDN and FVKESK. The length of the CDR3 is 14 residues. The variable domain in full, completed from reference TRBV14 and TRBJ2-1, reads EAGVTQFPSHSVIEKGQTVTLRCDPISGHDNLYWYRRVMGKEIKFLLHFVKESKQDESGMPNNRFLAERTGGTYSTLKVQPAELEDSGVYFCATRKGGIGNEQFFGPGTRLTVL.

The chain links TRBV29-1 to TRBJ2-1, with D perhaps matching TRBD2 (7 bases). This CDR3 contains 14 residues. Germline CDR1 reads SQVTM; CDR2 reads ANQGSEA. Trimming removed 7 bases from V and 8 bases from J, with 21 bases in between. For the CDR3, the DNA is TGCAGCGCCGAGGGGGGAGGGCCCTTCGATGAGCAGTTCTTC. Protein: CSAEGGGPFDEQFF.

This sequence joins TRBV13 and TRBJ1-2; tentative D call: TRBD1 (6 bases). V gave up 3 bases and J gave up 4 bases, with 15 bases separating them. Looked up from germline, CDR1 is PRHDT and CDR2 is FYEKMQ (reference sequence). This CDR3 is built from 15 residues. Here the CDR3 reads CASSFGQGPTYGYTF. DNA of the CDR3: TGTGCCAGCAGCTTCGGCCAGGGGCCGACCTATGGCTACACCTTC.

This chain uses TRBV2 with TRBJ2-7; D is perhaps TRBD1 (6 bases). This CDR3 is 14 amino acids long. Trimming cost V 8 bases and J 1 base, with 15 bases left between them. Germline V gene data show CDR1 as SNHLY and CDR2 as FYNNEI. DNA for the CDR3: TGTGCCAGCTCGTTCCGGGACACTTCCTACGAGCAGTACTTC. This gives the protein CASSFRDTSYEQYF.

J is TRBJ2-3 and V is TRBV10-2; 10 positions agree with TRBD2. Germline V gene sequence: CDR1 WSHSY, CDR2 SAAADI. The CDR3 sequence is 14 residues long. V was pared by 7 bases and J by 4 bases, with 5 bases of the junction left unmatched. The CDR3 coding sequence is TGCGCCAGCACCTTAGCGGGGGGATCAGATACGCAGTATTTT. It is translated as CASTLAGGSDTQYF.

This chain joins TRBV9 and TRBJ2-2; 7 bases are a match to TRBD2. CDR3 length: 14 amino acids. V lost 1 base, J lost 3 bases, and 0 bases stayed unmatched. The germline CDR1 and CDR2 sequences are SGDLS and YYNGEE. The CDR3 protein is CASSVRGDTGELFF. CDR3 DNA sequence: TGTGCCAGCAGCGTACGGGGGGACACCGGGGAGCTGTTTTTT.

The CDR3 bases are TGTGCCACCAGCAGAGTAGCTCTCACTGAAGCTTTCTTT. Protein sequence: CATSRVALTEAFF. V is TRBV15 and J is TRBJ1-1; D gene unclear. The CDR3 contains 13 residues. Germline V CDR1 and CDR2: LNHNV, YYDKDF (reference sequence). V gave up 1 base and J gave up 4 bases, with 7 bases separating them. The full variable domain, its missing parts supplied by reference TRBV15 and TRBJ1-1, is DAMVIQNPRYQVTQFGKPVTLSCSQTLNHNVMYWYQQKSSQAPKLLFHYYDKDFNNEADTPDNFQSRRPNTSFCFLDIRSPGLGDTAMYLCATSRVALTEAFFGQGTRLTVV.

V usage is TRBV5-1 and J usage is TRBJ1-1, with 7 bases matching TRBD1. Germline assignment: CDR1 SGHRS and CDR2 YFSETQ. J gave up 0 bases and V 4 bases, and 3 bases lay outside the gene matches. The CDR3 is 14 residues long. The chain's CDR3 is CASSLGQVNTEAFF. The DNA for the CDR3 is TGCGCCAGCAGCCTAGGACAGGTGAACACTGAAGCTTTCTTT.

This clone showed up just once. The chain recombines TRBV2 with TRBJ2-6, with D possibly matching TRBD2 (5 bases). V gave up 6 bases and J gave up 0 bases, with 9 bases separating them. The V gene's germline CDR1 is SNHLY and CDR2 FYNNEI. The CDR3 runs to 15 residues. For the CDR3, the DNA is TGTGCCAGCAGGTCGGGATACTCTGGGGCCAACGTCCTGACTTTC. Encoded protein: CASRSGYSGANVLTF.

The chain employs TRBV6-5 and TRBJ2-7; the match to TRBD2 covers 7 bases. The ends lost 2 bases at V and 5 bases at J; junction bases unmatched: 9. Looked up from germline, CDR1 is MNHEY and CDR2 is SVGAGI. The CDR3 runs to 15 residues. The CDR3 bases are TGTGCCAGCAGTTACATCGCCGCGGGGGAGAACGAGCAGTACTTC. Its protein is CASSYIAAGENEQYF.

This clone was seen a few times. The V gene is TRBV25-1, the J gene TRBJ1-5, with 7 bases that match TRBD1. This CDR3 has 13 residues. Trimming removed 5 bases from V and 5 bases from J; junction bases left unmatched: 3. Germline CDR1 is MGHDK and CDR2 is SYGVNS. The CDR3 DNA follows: TGTGCCAGCAGTTTCACAGGGGATCAGCCCCAGCATTTT. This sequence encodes CASSFTGDQPQHF.